This TCR beta chain was observed in a study of T cells expressing NK-cell markers. At the level of the study: The TCR beta repertoires originated in sorted CD3+CD56+NKG2C+, CD3+CD56+NKG2C- and CD3+CD56-NKG2C+ T cells.

CDR1 and CDR2 from the germline V gene are ENHRY and SYGVKD. The CDR3 covers 14 residues. The cDNA for TCR beta came from 5'RACE template switching with UMIs. No DNA is given; TCRdb re-called the 5' RACE reads and lists each CDR3 protein once. The sample table sets out about 400,000 distinct CDR3 sequences. The sequencing input was blood T cells: a sorted CD56 or NKG2C T cell subset, CD4+ or CD8+ T cells, or bulk PBMC T cells (not recorded which). The J gene is TRBJ2-3, the V gene TRBV10-3; with no DNA, the TCRdb D assignment of TRBD1 cannot be verified. The clonotype originates from a woman between 50 and 59 years old in good health. CDR3 protein: CAIRDRGSTDTQYF.